Below, one T cell receptor beta chain is given with its context. The antigen remains unidentified. Total RNA extracted from each sample amounted to at least 5 micrograms. The sample originates from a study of blood T cells in healthy people across ages. A second PCR, run for roughly 6 to 11 cycles, used a sample-barcoded 5' primer plus a J-beta primer mix. TCRdb analysed the 5' RACE reads with MiXCR anew, one entry per CDR3 protein. Among 650,000 to 1,000,000 distinct CDR3 sequences listed, around 36% were seen once. Study-level points and caveats: More naive CD4+ cells and higher diversity were found in long-lived than in aged donors.

J was trimmed by 4 bases and V by 0 bases; bases with no gene match: 9. Germline V gene lookup returns CDR1 MGHRA and CDR2 YSYEKL. CDR3 length: 17 amino acids. The sample taken for sequencing was blood. The chain combines TRBV4-1 with TRBJ1-2; 9 bases align to TRBD1. The sequence came from a man between 18 and 29 years old in good health. In DNA, the CDR3 is TGCGCCAGCAGCCAAGATGAACAGGGGGCAATCCCCTATGGCTACACCTTC. Protein: CASSQDEQGAIPYGYTF.